This T cell receptor (beta chain) is from a study of early T cells in non-severe SARS-CoV-2 infection. MiXCR was run by TCRdb on the 5' RACE reads, yielding one entry per CDR3 protein. Among more than 20,000 distinct CDR3 sequences listed, over 5.5% were seen once. There are 13 residues in the CDR3. Trimming took 4 bases from V and 5 from J; bases not matched to a gene: 6. Germline V gene sequence: CDR1 SQVTM, CDR2 ANQGSEA. This clonotype was observed a handful of times. The clonotype originates from an adult who was a healthcare worker with PCR-confirmed SARS-CoV-2 infection or an uninfected control (not recorded which). Sequencing was performed on whole blood, taken at baseline. The genes are TRBV29-1 and TRBJ1-2, with TRBD1 identical over 8 bases. The chain's CDR3 is CSVGGGQGYGYTF. For the CDR3, the DNA is TGCAGCGTTGGCGGCGGACAGGGATATGGCTACACCTTC.